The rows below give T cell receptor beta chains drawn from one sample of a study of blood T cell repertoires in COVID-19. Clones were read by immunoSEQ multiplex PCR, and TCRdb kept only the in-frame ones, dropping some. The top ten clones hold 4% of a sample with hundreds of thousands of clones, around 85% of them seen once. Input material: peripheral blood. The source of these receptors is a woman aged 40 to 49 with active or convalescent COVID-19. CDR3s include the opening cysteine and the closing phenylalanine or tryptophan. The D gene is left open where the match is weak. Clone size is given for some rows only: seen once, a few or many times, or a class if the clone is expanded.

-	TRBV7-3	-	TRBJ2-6	CASSLSAAANVLTF	TGTGCCAGCAGCTTAAGCGCGGCGGCCAACGTCCTGACTTTC
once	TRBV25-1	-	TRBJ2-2	CASSIFGETGELFF	TGTGCCAGCAGTATTTTCGGGGAAACCGGGGAGCTGTTTTTT
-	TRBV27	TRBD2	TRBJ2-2	CASSLGRGTGELFF	TGTGCCAGCAGTTTAGGGAGGGGCACCGGGGAGCTGTTTTTT
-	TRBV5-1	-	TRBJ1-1	CASRKDSENTEAFF	TGCGCCAGCAGGAAGGACAGCGAGAACACTGAAGCTTTCTTT
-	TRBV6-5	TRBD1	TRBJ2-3	CASRGQGGGTDTQYF	TGTGCCAGCAGGGGACAGGGGGGGGGCACAGATACGCAGTATTTT
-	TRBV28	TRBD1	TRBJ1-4	CASSLEETGEEKLFF	TGTGCCAGCAGTTTAGAGGAGACAGGGGAGGAAAAACTGTTTTTT
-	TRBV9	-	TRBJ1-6	CASSPGSPNSPLHF	TGTGCCAGCAGCCCAGGGTCCCCAAATTCACCCCTCCACTTT
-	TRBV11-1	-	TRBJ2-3	CASSQVAGRSDTQYF	TGTGCCAGCAGCCAAGTAGCAGGGAGGTCAGATACGCAGTATTTT
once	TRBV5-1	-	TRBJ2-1	CASSLGRVAEQFF	TGCGCCAGCAGCTTAGGGCGGGTTGCTGAGCAGTTCTTC
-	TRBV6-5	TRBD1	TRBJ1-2	CASKPGQGGYGYTF	TGTGCCAGCAAACCGGGACAGGGTGGGTATGGCTACACCTTC
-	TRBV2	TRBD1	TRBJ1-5	CASSGQGGPNQPQHF	TGTGCCAGCAGCGGACAGGGAGGTCCAAATCAGCCCCAGCATTTT
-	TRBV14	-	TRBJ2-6	CASSQGFRASTANVLTF	TGTGCCAGCAGCCAAGGATTCAGGGCATCGACGGCCAACGTCCTGACTTTC
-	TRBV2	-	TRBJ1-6	CASSDGGSYNSPLHF	TGTGCCAGCAGTGACGGAGGCTCCTATAATTCACCCCTCCACTTT
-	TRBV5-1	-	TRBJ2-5	CASSLEGRGQQETQYF	TGCGCCAGCAGCTTGGAGGGCAGGGGTCAGCAAGAGACCCAGTACTTC
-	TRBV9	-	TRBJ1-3	CASSVSSGNTIYF	TGTGCCAGCAGCGTCAGCTCTGGAAACACCATATATTTT
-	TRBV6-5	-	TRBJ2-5	CASATAGWQETQYF	TGTGCCAGCGCAACCGCAGGTTGGCAAGAGACCCAGTACTTC
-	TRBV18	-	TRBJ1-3	CASSTAAGNTIYF	TGTGCCAGCTCAACGGCGGCTGGAAACACCATATATTTT
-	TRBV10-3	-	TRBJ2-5	CAISEGGETQYF	TGTGCCATCAGTGAGGGGGGGGAGACCCAGTACTTC
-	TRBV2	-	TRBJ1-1	CASSDREGTEAFF	TGTGCCAGCAGTGACAGGGAGGGGACTGAAGCTTTCTTT
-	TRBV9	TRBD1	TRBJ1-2	CASSAPGQGAYGYTF	TGTGCCAGCAGCGCTCCGGGACAGGGGGCTTATGGCTACACCTTC
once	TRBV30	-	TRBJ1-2	CAWGRSRAYGYTF	TGTGCCTGGGGGAGGAGCAGGGCCTATGGCTACACCTTC
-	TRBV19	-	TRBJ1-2	CASSIVYREHGYTF	TGTGCCAGTAGTATAGTATACAGGGAACATGGCTACACCTTC